Listed here are 22 T cell receptor beta chains from one sample, sequenced in a study of CD8+ T cells in alopecia areata. Following RNA extraction, reverse transcription yielded cDNA that acted as the sequencing template. Measured with immunoSEQ multiplex PCR; TCRdb has only the in-frame clones, and not every one. Of 150,000 to 200,000 clones in the sample, 50% to 75% were seen once. Sample treatment: oral pan-JAK inhibitor, 5-10 mg twice daily. The sample consisted of CD4+ T cells sorted from blood, taken between weeks 55 and 70, from a patient treated with tofacitinib. The receptors stem from a human donor with alopecia areata.

CDR3: CASSPRGGGYGYTF. The CDR3 nucleotides are TGCGCCAGCAGCCCCCGGGGGGGTGGTTATGGCTACACCTTC. V is TRBV4-1 and J is TRBJ1-2, with D possibly being TRBD1 (5 bases). Trimming cost V 4 bases and J 5 bases, with 14 bases left between them. This CDR3 spans 14 amino acids. Germline V gene data show CDR1 as MGHRA and CDR2 as YSYEKL.

The V call is TRBV6-5, the J call TRBJ2-3; the match to TRBD1 covers 7 bases. In germline, CDR1 is MNHEY, CDR2 SVGAGI. V gave up 5 bases and J gave up 4 bases; unmatched junction bases: 6. The CDR3 covers 14 residues. The CDR3 DNA follows: TGTGCCAGCAGTGTTAGGGGGCGAGCAGATACGCAGTATTTT. Translated, it gives CASSVRGRADTQYF.

This clone was found a few times. The J gene is TRBJ1-2, the V gene TRBV29-1; perhaps TRBD1 as D (5 bases). Trimming left V 7 bases short and J 13 bases short, with 25 bases between. Germline V gene lookup returns CDR1 SQVTM and CDR2 ANQGSEA. The CDR3 is 13 amino acids. CDR3 DNA: TGCAGCGCCCAGACAGACCACGGTTCGGGTTGCACCTTC. Translation: CSAQTDHGSGCTF.

The J gene is TRBJ1-1, the V gene TRBV29-1; D call uncertain. This CDR3 region has 17 residues. Germline CDR1 is SQVTM and CDR2 is ANQGSEA. Deletions cut 5 bases from V and 1 base from J, with 23 bases between. CDR3 DNA sequence: TGCAGCGTTCCGGCCGGGCCAGCCTTGGAGGGGAACACTGAAGCTTTCTTT. This gives the protein CSVPAGPALEGNTEAFF.

The V and J genes are TRBV29-1 and TRBJ2-3, with 8 bases identical to TRBD1. Looked up from germline, CDR1 is SQVTM and CDR2 is ANQGSEA. V was clipped by 2 bases and J by 2 bases; unmatched bases: 3. There are 14 residues in the CDR3. CDR3 coding DNA: TGCAGCGTTGAAAGGGACAGGATCACAGATACGCAGTATTTT. This translates into CSVERDRITDTQYF.

The chain combines TRBV20-1 with TRBJ2-5; TRBD1 is a possible D gene (8 bases). Germline-derived CDR1 and CDR2 are DFQATT and SNEGSKA (reference sequence). Trimming took off 4 bases at V and 7 bases at J, with 10 bases between the two ends. This CDR3 has 11 amino acids. CDR3 region: CSANRGGTQYF. The CDR3 DNA follows: TGCAGTGCTAACAGGGGGGGGACCCAGTACTTC.

This clone has just a few counts. The chain combines TRBV30 with TRBJ1-2; D gene ambiguous. V shed 1 base and J shed 4 bases, with 13 bases lying between them. CDR1 GTSNPN and CDR2 SVGIG come from the germline V gene (reference sequence). The CDR3 is 14 amino acids. CDR3: CAWSENNRGYGYTF. In DNA form, the CDR3 reads TGTGCCTGGAGTGAAAATAACAGAGGCTATGGCTACACCTTC.

The CDR3 nucleotides read TGTGCCAGCAGTCCCGGGGGTGGGACAGGGGTAGCTTTCTTT. Amino acid sequence: CASSPGGGTGVAFF. The chain uses TRBV25-1 and TRBJ1-1, with 10 positions matching TRBD1. CDR1 and CDR2 (germline): MGHDK, SYGVNS. The ends lost 5 bases at V and 10 bases at J; junction bases unmatched: 10. The CDR3 has 14 residues.

The chain combines TRBV29-1 with TRBJ1-1; tentative D call: TRBD1 (5 bases). Deletions cut 7 bases from V and 5 bases from J, with 20 bases between. There are 14 residues in the CDR3. Germline V gene sequence: CDR1 SQVTM, CDR2 ANQGSEA. The CDR3 spells CSAALLEGTTEAFF. CDR3 nucleotides: TGCAGCGCTGCACTCCTCGAGGGGACGACTGAAGCTTTCTTT. The entire variable domain, with the rest obtained from reference TRBV29-1 and TRBJ1-1, is as follows: SAVISQKPSRDICQRGTSLTIQCQVDSQVTMMFWYRQQPGQSLTLIATANQGSEATYESGFVIDKFPISRPNLTFSTLTVSNMSPEDSSIYLCSAALLEGTTEAFFGQGTRLTVV.

The chain has TRBV29-1 and TRBJ2-3; 7 bases align to TRBD2. The junction had 12 bases not matched to a gene; V was cut back by 4 bases and J by 8 bases. This CDR3 spans 14 amino acids. From germline, CDR1 is SQVTM and CDR2 ANQGSEA. The chain's CDR3 is CSVVSGGSVSTQYF. The CDR3 region has the DNA TGCAGCGTTGTGTCCGGGGGGAGCGTGAGTACGCAGTATTTT.

This clone was seen more than once but under ten times. This chain links TRBV27 with TRBJ1-1; TRBD1 might be the D (5 bases). The CDR3 sequence is 14 residues long. V was cut by 5 bases and J by 7 bases, with 17 bases left in between. CDR1 MNHEY and CDR2 SMNVEV come from the germline V gene (reference sequence). CDR3 sequence: CASSSFGRGSEAFF. CDR3 DNA: TGTGCCAGCAGTAGCTTCGGCCGGGGGAGTGAAGCTTTCTTT.

The chain is built from TRBV30 and TRBJ1-2, with D uncertain. Germline assignment: CDR1 GTSNPN and CDR2 SVGIG (reference sequence). The CDR3 is 14 residues long. V gave up 4 bases and J gave up 2 bases, with 14 bases separating them. The DNA of the CDR3 is TGTGCCTGGACCCCATCCGGAGGAAACTATGGCTACACCTTC. Amino acid sequence: CAWTPSGGNYGYTF.

V usage is TRBV29-1 and J usage is TRBJ2-7, with 11 bases that match TRBD1. This CDR3 is built from 14 residues. With V trimmed by 4 bases and J by 4 bases, 6 bases remained unmatched. Looked up from germline, CDR1 is SQVTM and CDR2 is ANQGSEA. The DNA of the CDR3 is TGCAGCGTTGGACCCGGACAGGGGGCTTACGAGCAGTACTTC. Its translation: CSVGPGQGAYEQYF.

This clone was observed a single time. This rearrangement joins TRBV30 to TRBJ1-1; no definite D call. V lost 3 bases and J lost 2, with 10 bases in between. The CDR3 extends over 13 amino acids. Germline CDR1 GTSNPN, CDR2 SVGIG (reference sequence). The CDR3 loop reads CAWSQGINTEAFF. In nucleotides, the CDR3 is TGTGCCTGGAGCCAAGGAATAAACACTGAAGCTTTCTTT. The whole variable domain, filled in from reference TRBV30 and TRBJ1-1, reads SQTIHQWPATLVQPVGSPLSLECTVEGTSNPNLYWYRQAAGRGLQLLFYSVGIGQISSEVPQNLSASRPQDRQFILSSKKLLLSDSGFYLCAWSQGINTEAFFGQGTRLTVV.

V usage is TRBV5-1 and J usage is TRBJ2-2; 8 bases agree with TRBD1. Germline assignment: CDR1 SGHRS and CDR2 YFSETQ. The CDR3 runs to 15 residues. J gave up 7 bases and V 4 bases, and 9 bases lay outside the gene matches. Here the CDR3 reads CASSQDRVLNGELFF. CDR3 bases: TGCGCCAGCAGCCAGGACAGGGTTCTGAACGGGGAGCTGTTTTTT.

As for this clone: Other DNA sequences from this sample encode an identical CDR3 as well. V is TRBV14 and J is TRBJ1-1; unclear D gene. V dropped 0 bases and J dropped 5 bases, with 13 bases sitting between them. Germline V CDR1 and CDR2: SGHDN, FVKESK. This CDR3 has 15 residues. Written as DNA, the CDR3 is TGTGCCAGCAGCCAAGATCCGGGGATTTTGACTGAAGCTTTCTTT. Translated, it gives CASSQDPGILTEAFF.

This clone was detected many times. The chain carries TRBV28 and TRBJ2-6, with a tentative D call TRBD2 (6 bases). There are 15 residues in the CDR3. V lost 7 bases and J lost 1, with 11 bases in between. In germline, CDR1 is MDHEN, CDR2 SYDVKM. The DNA for the CDR3 is TGTGCCAGCATCGGGGGAGGATCTGGGGCCAACGTCCTGACTTTC. Protein product: CASIGGGSGANVLTF. Full variable domain (missing parts from reference TRBV28 and TRBJ2-6): DVKVTQSSRYLVKRTGEKVFLECVQDMDHENMFWYRQDPGLGLRLIYFSYDVKMKEKGDIPEGYSVSREKKERFSLILESASTNQTSMYLCASIGGGSGANVLTFGAGSRLTVL.

In this sample, this clone turned up a few times. The rearrangement links TRBV30 to TRBJ1-1; D gene ambiguous. Germline CDR1 is GTSNPN and CDR2 is SVGIG (reference sequence). The CDR3 has 12 amino acids. The V gene lost 3 bases and the J gene lost 7 bases, with 12 bases spanning the gap. The DNA of the CDR3 is TGTGCCTGGAGGGCAAGCGCGGGTGAAGCTTTCTTT. Protein sequence: CAWRASAGEAFF.

This chain uses TRBV4-1 with TRBJ2-3, with 10 bases matching TRBD2. V lost 3 bases to trimming and J lost 6 bases; unmatched junction nucleotides: 18. The CDR3 totals 19 residues. Germline CDR1 is MGHRA and CDR2 is YSYEKL. As DNA, the CDR3 is TGCGCCAGCAGCCACCCGATTGGGAGTAGCGGGGGGATGGGGGATACGCAGTATTTT. Encoded protein: CASSHPIGSSGGMGDTQYF.

The sample holds many counts of this clone. The chain joins TRBV7-3 to TRBJ2-1; TRBD1 matches at 8 bases. In germline, CDR1 is SGHTA, CDR2 FQGTGA. V shed 5 bases, J shed 7 bases, and the junction held 7 bases outside the gene matches. CDR3 size: 14 residues. CDR3 bases: TGTGCCAGCAGCCGACAGGGGATGGTAAATGAGCAGTTCTTC. Its protein product is CASSRQGMVNEQFF.

This clone was counted once. The chain joins TRBV7-3 to TRBJ2-7, with a weak D call TRBD2 (6 bases). Germline V gives CDR1 SGHTA, CDR2 FQGTGA. V was trimmed by 2 bases and J by 0 bases, leaving 20 bases between them. There are 18 residues in the CDR3. The CDR3 reads CASSLGIGGTSDSYEQYF. CDR3 nucleotides: TGTGCCAGCAGCTTAGGGATCGGGGGAACCTCCGACTCCTACGAGCAGTACTTC.

V gene TRBV4-1 combines with J gene TRBJ2-5, with a possible D match to TRBD1 (6 bases). Germline CDR1 is MGHRA and CDR2 is YSYEKL. Trimming left V 0 bases short and J 9 bases short, with 26 bases between. The CDR3 loop spans 18 amino acids. The CDR3 protein is CASSQDTPTGHSVGAQYF. CDR3 nucleotides: TGCGCCAGCAGCCAAGATACCCCCACGGGACACTCCGTAGGGGCCCAGTACTTC.